This T cell receptor (beta chain) was recorded in a study of blood T cell repertoires in COVID-19. Study context: COVID-19 samples from acute and convalescent phases originated in the United States, Italy and Spain.

V was trimmed by 4 bases and J by 3 bases, leaving 9 bases between them. Germline assignment: CDR1 SNHLY and CDR2 FYNNEI. The CDR3 has 13 amino acids. The protocol was immunoSEQ multiplex PCR, while the TCRdb copy is restricted to in-frame clones and leaves out a portion. The sample carries about 75,000 clones, about 88% recorded once. Sequenced input: peripheral blood. The rearrangement links TRBV2 to TRBJ1-2, with D unresolved. This TCR came from a man older than 75 with COVID-19, enrolled during active disease. DNA for the CDR3: TGTGCCAGCAGTGCTCGCGGATACTATGGCTACACCTTC. It specifies CASSARGYYGYTF.